This T cell receptor (beta chain) originates from a study of control samples from healthy donors and cancer patients. The CDR3 consists of 19 residues. V shed 3 bases, J shed 10 bases, and the junction held 16 bases outside the gene matches. Germline V gene sequence: CDR1 SGHNT, CDR2 YYREEE (reference sequence). Profiled with immunoSEQ multiplex PCR; TCRdb holds only in-frame clones, not every one. The sample has 150,000 to 180,000 clones; approximately 93% are singletons. Sequencing was done on a sample of blood. The rearrangement joins TRBV5-4 to TRBJ2-1, with 16 positions matching TRBD2. The receptor comes from a middle-aged man in good health. CDR3 coding DNA: TGTGCCAGCAGCTCGGATGGGACTAGCGGGGGGGCCGGGGTTTGGGAGCAGTTCTTC. Protein: CASSSDGTSGGAGVWEQFF.